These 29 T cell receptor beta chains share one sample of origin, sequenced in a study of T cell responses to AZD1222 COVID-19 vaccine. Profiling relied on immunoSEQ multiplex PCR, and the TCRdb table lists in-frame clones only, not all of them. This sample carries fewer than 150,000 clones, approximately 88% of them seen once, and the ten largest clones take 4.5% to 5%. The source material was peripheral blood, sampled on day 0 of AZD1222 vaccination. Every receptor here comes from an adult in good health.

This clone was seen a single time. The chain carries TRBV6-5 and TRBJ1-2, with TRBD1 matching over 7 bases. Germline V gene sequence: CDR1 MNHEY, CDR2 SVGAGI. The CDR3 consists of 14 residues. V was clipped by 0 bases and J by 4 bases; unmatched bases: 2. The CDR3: CASSYSWDSYGYTF. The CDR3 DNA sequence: TGTGCCAGCAGTTACTCGTGGGACAGCTATGGCTACACCTTC.

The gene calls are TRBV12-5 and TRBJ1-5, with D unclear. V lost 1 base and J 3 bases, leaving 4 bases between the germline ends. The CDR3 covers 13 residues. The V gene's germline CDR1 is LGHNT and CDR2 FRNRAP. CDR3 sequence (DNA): TGTGCTAGTGGTTTGGACTACAATCAGCCCCAGCATTTT. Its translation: CASGLDYNQPQHF. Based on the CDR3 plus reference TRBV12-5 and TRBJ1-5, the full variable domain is DARVTQTPRHKVTEMGQEVTMRCQPILGHNTVFWYRQTMMQGLELLAYFRNRAPLDDSGMPKDRFSAEMPDATLATLKIQPSEPRDSAVYFCASGLDYNQPQHFGDGTRLSIL.

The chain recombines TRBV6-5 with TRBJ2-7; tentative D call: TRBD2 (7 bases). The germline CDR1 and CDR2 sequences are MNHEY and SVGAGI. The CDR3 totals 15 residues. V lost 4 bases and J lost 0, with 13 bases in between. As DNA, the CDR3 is TGTGCCAGCAGTTCCAGGGAGGGGGGCTCCTACGAGCAGTACTTC. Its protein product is CASSSREGGSYEQYF.

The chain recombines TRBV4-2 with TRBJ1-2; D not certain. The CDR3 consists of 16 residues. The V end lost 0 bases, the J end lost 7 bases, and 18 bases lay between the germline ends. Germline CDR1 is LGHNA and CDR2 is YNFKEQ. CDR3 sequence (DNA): TGTGCCAGCAGCCAAGATGTGCTGGGTATCACCGCTGGCTACACCTTC. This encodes CASSQDVLGITAGYTF.

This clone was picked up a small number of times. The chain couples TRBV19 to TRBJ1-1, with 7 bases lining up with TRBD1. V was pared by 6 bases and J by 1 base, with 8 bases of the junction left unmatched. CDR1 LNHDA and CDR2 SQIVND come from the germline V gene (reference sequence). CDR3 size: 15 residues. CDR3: CASRPYDRANTEAFF. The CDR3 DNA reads TGTGCCAGTAGGCCTTACGACAGGGCGAACACTGAAGCTTTCTTT.

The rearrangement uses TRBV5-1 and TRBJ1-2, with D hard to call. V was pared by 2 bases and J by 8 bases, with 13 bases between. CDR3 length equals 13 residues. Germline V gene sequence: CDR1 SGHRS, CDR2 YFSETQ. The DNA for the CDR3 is TGCGCCAGCAGCTTAGGCCAGGATGACGGCTACACCTTC. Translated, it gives CASSLGQDDGYTF.

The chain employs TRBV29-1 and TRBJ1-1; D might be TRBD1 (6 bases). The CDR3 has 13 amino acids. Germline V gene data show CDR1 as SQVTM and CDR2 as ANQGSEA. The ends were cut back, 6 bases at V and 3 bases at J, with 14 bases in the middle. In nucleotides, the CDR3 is TGCAGCGTCGGGATTAACAGGGACACTGAAGCTTTCTTT. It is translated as CSVGINRDTEAFF. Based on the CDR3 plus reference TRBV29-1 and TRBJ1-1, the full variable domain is SAVISQKPSRDICQRGTSLTIQCQVDSQVTMMFWYRQQPGQSLTLIATANQGSEATYESGFVIDKFPISRPNLTFSTLTVSNMSPEDSSIYLCSVGINRDTEAFFGQGTRLTVV.

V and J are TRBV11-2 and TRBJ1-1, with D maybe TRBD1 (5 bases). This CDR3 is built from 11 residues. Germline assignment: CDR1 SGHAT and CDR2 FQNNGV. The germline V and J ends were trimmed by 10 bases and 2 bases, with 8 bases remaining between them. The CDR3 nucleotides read TGTGCCATCGGGGACAACACTGAAGCTTTCTTT. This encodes CAIGDNTEAFF.

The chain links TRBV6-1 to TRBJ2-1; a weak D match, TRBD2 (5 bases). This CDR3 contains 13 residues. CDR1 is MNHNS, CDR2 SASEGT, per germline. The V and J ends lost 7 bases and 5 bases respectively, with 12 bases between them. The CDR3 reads CASMVRLNNEQFF. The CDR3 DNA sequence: TGTGCCAGCATGGTTCGACTAAACAATGAGCAGTTCTTC.

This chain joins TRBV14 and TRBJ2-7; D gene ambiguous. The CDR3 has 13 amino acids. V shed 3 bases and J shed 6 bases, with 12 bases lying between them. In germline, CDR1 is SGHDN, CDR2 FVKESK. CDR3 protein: CASSHGAAGEQYF. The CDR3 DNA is TGTGCCAGCAGCCACGGCGCCGCCGGCGAGCAGTACTTC. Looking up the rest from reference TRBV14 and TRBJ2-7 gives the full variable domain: EAGVTQFPSHSVIEKGQTVTLRCDPISGHDNLYWYRRVMGKEIKFLLHFVKESKQDESGMPNNRFLAERTGGTYSTLKVQPAELEDSGVYFCASSHGAAGEQYFGPGTRLTVT.

The CDR3 DNA reads TGCGCCAGCAGCAGGACTCCGAGCTCCTACAATGAGCAGTTCTTC. Amino acid sequence: CASSRTPSSYNEQFF. The chain is built from TRBV5-1 and TRBJ2-1; D is possibly TRBD2 (5 bases). The CDR3 is 15 amino acids. Trimming removed 4 bases from V and 0 bases from J, with 11 bases in between. Germline V gene sequence: CDR1 SGHRS, CDR2 YFSETQ.

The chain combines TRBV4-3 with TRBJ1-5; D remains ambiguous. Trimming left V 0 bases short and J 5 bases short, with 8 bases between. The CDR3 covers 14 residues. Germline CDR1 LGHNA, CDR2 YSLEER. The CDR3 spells CASSQDISDQPQHF. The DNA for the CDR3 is TGCGCCAGCAGCCAAGATATTTCAGATCAGCCCCAGCATTTT.

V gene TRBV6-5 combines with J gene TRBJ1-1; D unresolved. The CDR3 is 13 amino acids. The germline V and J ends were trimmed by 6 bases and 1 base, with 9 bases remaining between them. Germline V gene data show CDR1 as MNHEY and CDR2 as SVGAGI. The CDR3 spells CASSYGRNTEAFF. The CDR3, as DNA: TGTGCCAGCAGCTACGGTAGGAACACTGAAGCTTTCTTT.

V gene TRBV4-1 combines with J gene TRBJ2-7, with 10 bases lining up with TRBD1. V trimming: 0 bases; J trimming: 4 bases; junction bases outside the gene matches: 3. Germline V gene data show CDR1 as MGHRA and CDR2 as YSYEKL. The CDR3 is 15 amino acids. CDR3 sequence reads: CASSQEGQGEYEQYF. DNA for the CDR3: TGCGCCAGCAGCCAAGAAGGACAGGGGGAATACGAGCAGTACTTC.

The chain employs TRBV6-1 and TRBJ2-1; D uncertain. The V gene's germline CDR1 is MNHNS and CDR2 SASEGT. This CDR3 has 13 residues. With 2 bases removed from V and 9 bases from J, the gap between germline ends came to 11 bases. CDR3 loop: CASSELGDAEQFF. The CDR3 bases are TGTGCCAGCAGTGAACTTGGGGATGCTGAGCAGTTCTTC.

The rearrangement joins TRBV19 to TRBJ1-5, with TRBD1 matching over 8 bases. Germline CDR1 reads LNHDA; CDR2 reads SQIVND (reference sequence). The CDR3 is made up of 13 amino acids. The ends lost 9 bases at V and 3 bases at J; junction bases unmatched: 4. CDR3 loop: CASDRGYNQPQHF. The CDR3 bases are TGTGCCAGCGACAGGGGCTACAATCAGCCCCAGCATTTT.

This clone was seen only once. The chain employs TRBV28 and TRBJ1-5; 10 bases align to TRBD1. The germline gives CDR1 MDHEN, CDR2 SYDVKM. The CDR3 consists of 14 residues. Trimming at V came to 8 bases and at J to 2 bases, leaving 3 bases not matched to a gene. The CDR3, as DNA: TGTGCCAGCCAGACAGGGGGCGGCAATCAGCCCCAGCATTTT. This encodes CASQTGGGNQPQHF.

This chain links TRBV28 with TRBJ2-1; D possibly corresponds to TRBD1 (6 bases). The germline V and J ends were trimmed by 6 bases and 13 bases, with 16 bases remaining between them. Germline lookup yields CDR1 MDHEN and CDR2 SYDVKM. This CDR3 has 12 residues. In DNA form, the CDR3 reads TGTGCCAGCAGCACCCAGGGGCTGGCACAGTTCTTC. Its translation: CASSTQGLAQFF.

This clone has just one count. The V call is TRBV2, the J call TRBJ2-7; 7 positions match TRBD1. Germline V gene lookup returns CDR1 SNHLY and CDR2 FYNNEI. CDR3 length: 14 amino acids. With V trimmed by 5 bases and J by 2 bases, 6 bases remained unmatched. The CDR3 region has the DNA TGTGCCAGCAGTTCGTCAGGGGGACCCTACGAGCAGTACTTC. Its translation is CASSSSGGPYEQYF.

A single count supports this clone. CDR3 nucleotides: TGCGCCAGCAGCCCCCGGGTAGGGGGCTCCCCTTCCAATGGCTACACCTTC. It is translated as CASSPRVGGSPSNGYTF. This rearrangement joins TRBV4-1 to TRBJ1-2; the match to TRBD1 covers 7 bases. With 4 bases clipped from V and 6 bases from J, the junction kept 17 bases outside the gene matches. The germline V gene has CDR1 MGHRA and CDR2 YSYEKL. This CDR3 comprises 17 residues.

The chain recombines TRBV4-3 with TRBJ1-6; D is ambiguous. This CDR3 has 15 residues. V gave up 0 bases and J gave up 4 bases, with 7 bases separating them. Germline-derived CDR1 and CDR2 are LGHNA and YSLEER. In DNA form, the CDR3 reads TGCGCCAGCAGCCAAGATCTGTTATATAATTCACCCCTCCACTTT. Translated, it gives CASSQDLLYNSPLHF.

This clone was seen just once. CDR3 coding DNA: TGTGCCAGCAGCTTAAATAGAGGCAACCTCCACTTT. Translating gives CASSLNRGNLHF. The chain has TRBV7-3 and TRBJ1-6; D call uncertain. Between the trimmed V and J ends, which lost 1 base and 15 bases, there was a span of 10 bases. Germline V gene sequence: CDR1 SGHTA, CDR2 FQGTGA. The CDR3 length is 12 residues. The full variable domain, with the rest looked up from reference TRBV7-3 and TRBJ1-6, is GAGVSQTPSNKVTEKGKYVELRCDPISGHTALYWYRQSLGQGPEFLIYFQGTGAADDSGLPNDRFFAVRPEGSVSTLKIQRTERGDSAVYLCASSLNRGNLHFGNGTRLTVT.

The CDR3 DNA follows: TGCGCCAGCAGCCAAGCCCCGGGGACTAGCGGGGTCGGTGGGGCCAACGTCCTGACTTTC. Translating gives CASSQAPGTSGVGGANVLTF. The rearrangement joins TRBV4-3 to TRBJ2-6; 13 positions agree with TRBD2. Germline CDR1 reads LGHNA; CDR2 reads YSLEER. Losses at the gene ends were 1 base for V and 3 bases for J; bases not matched to a gene: 9. The CDR3 sequence is 20 residues long.

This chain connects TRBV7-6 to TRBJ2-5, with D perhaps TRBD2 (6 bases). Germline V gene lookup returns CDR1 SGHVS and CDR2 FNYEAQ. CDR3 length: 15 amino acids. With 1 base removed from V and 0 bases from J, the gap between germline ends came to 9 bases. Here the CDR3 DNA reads TGTGCCAGCAGCTTAGACGGGGGTTACCAAGAGACCCAGTACTTC. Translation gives CASSLDGGYQETQYF.

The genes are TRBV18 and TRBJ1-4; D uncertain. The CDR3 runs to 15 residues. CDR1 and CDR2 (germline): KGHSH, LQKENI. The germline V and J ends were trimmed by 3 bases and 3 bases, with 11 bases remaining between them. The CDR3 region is CASSPPVIANEKLFF. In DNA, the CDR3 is TGTGCCAGCTCACCCCCGGTAATAGCTAATGAAAAACTGTTTTTT.

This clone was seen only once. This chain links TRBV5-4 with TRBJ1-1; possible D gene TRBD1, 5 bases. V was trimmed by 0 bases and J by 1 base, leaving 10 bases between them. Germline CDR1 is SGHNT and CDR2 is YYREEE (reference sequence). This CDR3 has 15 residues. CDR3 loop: CASSLVSGANTEAFF. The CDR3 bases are TGTGCCAGCAGCTTGGTTTCTGGGGCGAACACTGAAGCTTTCTTT. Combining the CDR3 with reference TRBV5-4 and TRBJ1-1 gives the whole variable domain ETGVTQSPTHLIKTRGQQVTLRCSSQSGHNTVSWYQQALGQGPQFIFQYYREEENGRGNFPPRFSGLQFPNYSSELNVNALELDDSALYLCASSLVSGANTEAFFGQGTRLTVV.

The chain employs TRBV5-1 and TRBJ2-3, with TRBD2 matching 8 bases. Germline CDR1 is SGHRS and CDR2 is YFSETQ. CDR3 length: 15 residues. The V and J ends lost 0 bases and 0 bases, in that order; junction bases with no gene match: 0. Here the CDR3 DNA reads TGCGCCAGCAGCTTGGGACTAGCGAGCACAGATACGCAGTATTTT. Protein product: CASSLGLASTDTQYF.

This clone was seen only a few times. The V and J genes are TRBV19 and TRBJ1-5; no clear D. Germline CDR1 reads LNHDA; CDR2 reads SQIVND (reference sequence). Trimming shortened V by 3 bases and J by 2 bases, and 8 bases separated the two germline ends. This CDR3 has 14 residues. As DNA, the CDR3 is TGTGCCAGTAGTATGGTGGGAGGCAATCAGCCCCAGCATTTT. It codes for CASSMVGGNQPQHF.

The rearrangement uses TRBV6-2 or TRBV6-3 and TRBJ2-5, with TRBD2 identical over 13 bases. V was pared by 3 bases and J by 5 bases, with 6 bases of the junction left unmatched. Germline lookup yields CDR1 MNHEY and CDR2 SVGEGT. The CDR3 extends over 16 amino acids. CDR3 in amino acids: CASSYWGTSGTETQYF. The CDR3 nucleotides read TGTGCCAGCAGTTATTGGGGGACTAGCGGGACGGAGACCCAGTACTTC.